Below are 17 T cell receptor beta chains sequenced from a single sample in a study of shared clonotypes between healthy human individuals. The method was immunoSEQ multiplex PCR; TCRdb's version includes in-frame clones alone and lacks a portion of them. The sample lists nearly 1 million clones; about three quarters were seen once. The sample was memory CD4+ T cells sorted from blood. As to subset: CD45RA-negative fraction. These receptors all stem from a man between 18 and 35 years old in good health.

This chain links TRBV7-6 with TRBJ1-2, with D unresolved. This CDR3 is 12 amino acids long. Between the trimmed V and J ends, which lost 5 bases and 9 bases, there was a span of 13 bases. Germline values: CDR1 SGHVS, CDR2 FNYEAQ. The DNA for the CDR3 is TGTGCCAGCAGCCCTTATTCGGAGAGCTACACCTTC. As protein: CASSPYSESYTF.

There are a few counts of this clone. J is TRBJ2-3 and V is TRBV2; D may be TRBD2 (5 bases). CDR3 length equals 14 residues. V lost 8 bases to trimming and J lost 7 bases, with 19 bases between them. Germline CDR1 reads SNHLY; CDR2 reads FYNNEI. DNA of the CDR3: TGTGCCAGCCTGCCGGGATACCCCGGCAATACGCAGTATTTT. It yields the protein CASLPGYPGNTQYF. The entire variable domain, with the rest obtained from reference TRBV2 and TRBJ2-3, is as follows: EPEVTQTPSHQVTQMGQEVILRCVPISNHLYFYWYRQILGQKVEFLVSFYNNEISEKSEIFDDQFSVERPDGSNFTLKIRSTKLEDSAMYFCASLPGYPGNTQYFGPGTRLTVL.

CDR3 loop: CASSGTGANQPQHF. The DNA for the CDR3 is TGTGCCAGCAGTGGAACCGGGGCCAATCAGCCCCAGCATTTT. The chain joins TRBV6-1 to TRBJ1-5; TRBD1 is a possible D gene (5 bases). Per germline, CDR1 MNHNS and CDR2 SASEGT. Trimming cost V 4 bases and J 3 bases, with 10 bases left between them. The CDR3 runs to 14 residues.

With regard to this clone: In the same sample, other DNA sequences code for this CDR3. The chain joins TRBV5-1 to TRBJ2-1, with unresolved D. The CDR3 contains 15 residues. Germline CDR1 reads SGHRS; CDR2 reads YFSETQ. The germline V and J ends were trimmed by 0 bases and 0 bases, with 7 bases remaining between them. The CDR3 loop reads CASSLEGSSYNEQFF. The CDR3, as DNA: TGCGCCAGCAGCTTGGAGGGTAGCTCCTACAATGAGCAGTTCTTC.

This clone was seen a handful of times. The genes are TRBV6-6 and TRBJ2-5; D unclear. The CDR3 sequence is 10 residues long. The germline CDR1 and CDR2 sequences are MNHNY and SVGAGI (reference sequence). V was pared by 6 bases and J by 4 bases, with 3 bases between. CDR3 coding DNA: TGTGCCAGCAGCCGAGAGACCCAGTACTTC. Its translation: CASSRETQYF.

V is TRBV4-3 and J is TRBJ2-7; maybe TRBD2 (6 bases). The CDR3 sequence is 15 residues long. Germline CDR1 is LGHNA and CDR2 is YSLEER. The V end lost 0 bases, the J end lost 7 bases, and 16 bases lay between the germline ends. The DNA of the CDR3 is TGCGCCAGCAGCCAAGATGGAGGCGGAGGGTCAGAGCAGTACTTC. This gives the protein CASSQDGGGGSEQYF.

The V gene is TRBV5-6, the J gene TRBJ2-7, with D possibly TRBD1 on 5 matching bases. Trimming cost V 0 bases and J 2 bases, with 15 bases left between them. The CDR3 loop spans 16 amino acids. Germline CDR1 is SGHDT and CDR2 is YYEEEE. The CDR3 region has the DNA TGTGCCAGCAGCTTGGAATTAGGGCAGGGCACCTACGAGCAGTACTTC. It specifies CASSLELGQGTYEQYF.

V is TRBV2 and J is TRBJ2-7; TRBD2 might be the D (6 bases). The germline V gene has CDR1 SNHLY and CDR2 FYNNEI. The CDR3 runs to 14 residues. The V and J ends lost 2 bases and 1 base respectively, with 9 bases between them. CDR3 loop: CASSESGRSYEQYF. The CDR3 coding sequence is TGTGCCAGCAGTGAAAGCGGGCGGTCCTACGAGCAGTACTTC.

The J gene is TRBJ2-5, the V gene TRBV5-4, with 11 positions matching TRBD2. Germline V gene sequence: CDR1 SGHNT, CDR2 YYREEE (reference sequence). The ends lost 4 bases at V and 5 bases at J; junction bases unmatched: 7. This CDR3 region has 15 residues. CDR3 amino acids: CASSPTSGSRETQYF. For the CDR3, the DNA is TGTGCCAGCAGCCCTACTAGCGGGAGTAGGGAGACCCAGTACTTC.

This clone was counted between two and nine times. The gene calls are TRBV30 and TRBJ2-1, with D perhaps TRBD2 (6 bases). Germline-derived CDR1 and CDR2 are GTSNPN and SVGIG (reference sequence). With 5 bases removed from V and 4 bases from J, the gap between germline ends came to 18 bases. There are 15 residues in the CDR3. The DNA for the CDR3 is TGTGCCTGGGGGAGGAGAGGAGCCCGTTACAATGAGCAGTTCTTC. Its protein product is CAWGRRGARYNEQFF.

With regard to this clone: An end of the junction differs from the germline gene, which may be a read error. The chain carries TRBV30 and TRBJ2-7; tentative D call: TRBD1 (6 bases). The CDR3 length is 12 residues. The germline V gene has CDR1 GTSNPN and CDR2 SVGIG (reference sequence). CDR3 DNA sequence: TGTGCCTGGAGCTCAACAGGGATTAACCTGGACTTC. This encodes CAWSSTGINLDF.

V and J are TRBV5-1 and TRBJ2-7; D possibly corresponds to TRBD2 (7 bases). Germline CDR1 and CDR2: SGHRS and YFSETQ. The CDR3 covers 13 residues. Trimming removed 4 bases from V and 2 bases from J, with 10 bases in between. The CDR3 DNA is TGCGCCAGCAGCCGGGGGGCAACCTACGAGCAGTACTTC. Translation: CASSRGATYEQYF.

The V gene is TRBV5-1, the J gene TRBJ2-6; D gene uncertain. V was shortened by 2 bases and J by 0 bases, with 3 bases between the two germline ends. The CDR3 is made up of 14 amino acids. CDR1 SGHRS and CDR2 YFSETQ come from the germline V gene. CDR3 region: CASSFGSGANVLTF. CDR3 bases: TGCGCCAGCAGCTTCGGCTCTGGGGCCAACGTCCTGACTTTC.

Turning to this clone: Distinct nucleotide sequences in the sample also encode this CDR3. The chain recombines TRBV30 with TRBJ1-1; 9 bases fit TRBD1. V lost 2 bases to trimming and J lost 5 bases; unmatched junction nucleotides: 6. The CDR3 loop spans 14 amino acids. CDR1 and CDR2 (germline): GTSNPN, SVGIG (reference sequence). The CDR3 coding sequence is TGTGCCTGGAGTACGGGACAGGGAGGAACTGAAGCTTTCTTT. Protein product: CAWSTGQGGTEAFF.

The rearrangement uses TRBV5-1 and TRBJ2-5; D possibly corresponds to TRBD2 (5 bases). Germline V gene lookup returns CDR1 SGHRS and CDR2 YFSETQ. This CDR3 spans 16 amino acids. Trimming shortened V by 3 bases and J by 7 bases, and 22 bases separated the two germline ends. CDR3 protein: CASSYLGSSPGGTQYF. For the CDR3, the DNA is TGCGCCAGCAGCTACCTTGGCTCTAGCCCCGGCGGGACCCAGTACTTC.

V and J are TRBV6-1 and TRBJ1-4; D remains ambiguous. Trimming stripped 4 bases from V and 8 bases from J, with 11 bases between. Per germline, CDR1 MNHNS and CDR2 SASEGT. This CDR3 comprises 13 residues. Here the CDR3 DNA reads TGTGCCAGCAGTGGCCGACAATACGAAAAACTGTTTTTT. Amino acids: CASSGRQYEKLFF.

The chain combines TRBV10-3 with TRBJ1-1; weak D call: TRBD1 (5 bases). Germline loops: CDR1 ENHRY, CDR2 SYGVKD. The CDR3 totals 15 residues. Trimming removed 4 bases from V and 2 bases from J, with 14 bases in between. CDR3 nucleotides: TGTGCCATCAGTGGCGGCCAGGGTGAAAACACTGAAGCTTTCTTT. It translates to CAISGGQGENTEAFF.